This record concerns one T cell receptor beta chain sequence. The V end lost 0 bases, the J end lost 4 bases, and 9 bases lay between the germline ends. The CDR3 loop spans 14 amino acids. The germline V gene has CDR1 MGHRA and CDR2 YSYEKL. This record comes from a study of blood T cell repertoires in COVID-19. Study overall: PBMCs, B-cell-depleted T cells, or T cells provided the cDNA or gDNA that made up the material.

Authors' processing steps: Amplified reference gene primers provided the basis for estimating nucleated cell counts. Clones were read by immunoSEQ multiplex PCR, and TCRdb kept only the in-frame ones, dropping some. The DNA gave D and trimming, while V, J and clone size come from that table. The sample holds around 700,000 clones, 85% to 90% seen once. Sequencing was performed on peripheral blood. The origin of this receptor is a woman in her late teens or twenties with acute or convalescent COVID-19. This chain joins TRBV4-1 and TRBJ1-2; D gene ambiguous. The CDR3 sequence is CASSQDRVSYGYTF. DNA for the CDR3: TGCGCCAGCAGCCAAGATCGGGTGAGCTATGGCTACACCTTC.